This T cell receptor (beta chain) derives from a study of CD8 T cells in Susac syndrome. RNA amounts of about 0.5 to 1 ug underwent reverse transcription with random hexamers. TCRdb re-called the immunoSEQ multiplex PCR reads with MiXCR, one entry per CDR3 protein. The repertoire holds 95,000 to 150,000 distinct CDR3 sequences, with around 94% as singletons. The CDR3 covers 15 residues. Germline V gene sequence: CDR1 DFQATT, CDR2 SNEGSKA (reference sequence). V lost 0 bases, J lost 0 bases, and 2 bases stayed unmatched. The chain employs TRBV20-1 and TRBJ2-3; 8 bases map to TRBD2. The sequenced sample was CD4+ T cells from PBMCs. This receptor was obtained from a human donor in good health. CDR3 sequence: CSARDSGTSTDTQYF. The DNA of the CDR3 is TGCAGTGCTAGAGATAGCGGGACTAGCACAGATACGCAGTATTTT.